The clone carrying this TCR beta chain was observed many times. The antigen is not known. Constant-segment primers served in 5'RACE that generated TCR alpha and TCR beta cDNA libraries bearing sample barcodes and UMIs. TCRdb reprocessed the 5' RACE reads with MiXCR, giving one entry per CDR3 protein. The data contain 120,000 to 150,000 distinct CDR3 sequences, around 5.8% of them singletons. V shed 5 bases and J shed 8 bases, with 11 bases lying between them. Germline values: CDR1 SGHTA, CDR2 FQGNSA. CDR3 size: 12 residues. This specimen belongs to a study of T-cell memory formation after mild COVID-19. General study findings and limits: SARS-CoV-2 specificity was not confirmed for second-wave clones peaking on day 37.

The source is an adult woman who had mild COVID-19 (a few samples of this study predate the infection). Cell type and time point are not known. The sequenced material came from PBMCs or a T cell subset sorted from them (not recorded which). The chain carries TRBV7-2 and TRBJ2-3, with unresolved D. The chain's CDR3 is CASSPPLATQYF. The CDR3 region has the DNA TGTGCCAGCAGCCCCCCCTTGGCTACGCAGTATTTT.